This TCR beta chain was identified during a study of CD8+CD57+ T cells in acquired aplastic anemia. Study summary: Sorted CD4+ and CD8+ cells gave an average of roughly 3.2 ug of DNA.

Study-wide points: Found in both controls and patients were approximately 29 CD8+ CDR3 sequences.

Selection for sequencing was limited to patients who had shown CD8+CD57+ cell expansion by flow cytometry. Patients had undergone no therapy by the time their blood was sampled. Genomic DNA, serving as template, underwent TCR beta VDJ and CDR3 profiling. From the reads, TCRdb called clonotypes with MiXCR, one entry per CDR3 protein. The table lists 200,000 or so distinct CDR3 sequences, about half of them singletons. This CDR3 comprises 16 residues. From germline, CDR1 is MNHEY and CDR2 SVGAGI. V was clipped by 5 bases and J by 1 base, with 14 bases between them. The table lists this clonotype with many counts. What it binds is not known.

The clonotype was recovered from a human donor with aplastic anemia. The gene calls are TRBV6-5 and TRBJ2-2; a weak D match, TRBD1 (6 bases). The sample comprised sorted CD4+, CD8+, or CD8+CD57+ T cells (not recorded which) from PBMCs. CDR3 in DNA: TGTGCCAGCAGTGCCCAACAGGGTTGGAACACCGGGGAGCTGTTTTTT. Translating it yields CASSAQQGWNTGELFF.